The 21 T cell receptor beta chains below come from one sample, sequenced in a study of blood T cell repertoires in COVID-19. The data were produced by immunoSEQ multiplex PCR, yet TCRdb's version contains in-frame clones alone and is incomplete. Of over 100,000 clones listed, nearly 85% were seen once; the top ten hold less than 8%. Source material: peripheral blood. These receptors were collected from a woman between 45 and 60 years old with acute or convalescent COVID-19.

The chain joins TRBV5-1 to TRBJ1-3; D is possibly TRBD1 (5 bases). Germline lookup yields CDR1 SGHRS and CDR2 YFSETQ. This CDR3 has 15 amino acids. Trimming removed 0 bases at V and 5 bases at J, with 12 bases between. CDR3 amino acids: CASSLGQTERNTIYF. The CDR3 DNA reads as TGCGCCAGCAGCTTGGGACAGACGGAAAGAAACACCATATATTTT. Full variable domain (missing parts from reference TRBV5-1 and TRBJ1-3): KAGVTQTPRYLIKTRGQQVTLSCSPISGHRSVSWYQQTPGQGLQFLFEYFSETQRNKGNFPGRFSGRQFSNSRSEMNVSTLELGDSALYLCASSLGQTERNTIYFGEGSWLTVV.

The chain employs TRBV19 and TRBJ1-3; D not resolved. Germline values: CDR1 LNHDA, CDR2 SQIVND (reference sequence). CDR3 length equals 16 residues. Trimming removed 6 bases from V and 0 bases from J, with 15 bases in between. The CDR3 sequence: CASRPRLLSSGNTIYF. In DNA, the CDR3 is TGTGCCAGTAGGCCTCGACTCCTCAGCTCTGGAAACACCATATATTTT.

V usage is TRBV7-6 and J usage is TRBJ1-3, with D possibly TRBD1 on 6 matching bases. V gave up 1 base and J gave up 1 base, with 14 bases separating them. Germline-derived CDR1 and CDR2 are SGHVS and FNYEAQ. This CDR3 contains 17 residues. This chain's CDR3 is CASSLEARGFSGNTIYF. The CDR3 nucleotides are TGTGCCAGCAGCTTAGAAGCCAGGGGTTTTTCTGGAAACACCATATATTTT.

This chain links TRBV24-1 with TRBJ2-5, with 8 positions matching TRBD1. The CDR3 runs 14 residues. The J segment lost 4 bases and the V segment lost 6 bases, leaving 6 bases of the junction unmatched. From germline, CDR1 is KGHDR and CDR2 SFDVKD. The CDR3 here is CATSPAGGRETQYF. CDR3 in DNA: TGTGCCACCAGTCCCGCAGGGGGCCGAGAGACCCAGTACTTC.

The table lists this clone with a count of one. The chain links TRBV6-5 to TRBJ1-5; D not resolved. Germline V gives CDR1 MNHEY, CDR2 SVGAGI. V shed 6 bases and J shed 4 bases, with 16 bases lying between them. This CDR3 has 15 amino acids. The CDR3 loop is CASSRGPRGNQPQHF. The CDR3 DNA follows: TGTGCCAGCAGCCGCGGGCCCCGCGGAAATCAGCCCCAGCATTTT.

The V call is TRBV5-1, the J call TRBJ1-1; 9 bases are shared with TRBD1. Germline lookup yields CDR1 SGHRS and CDR2 YFSETQ. Trimming took 0 bases from V and 5 from J; bases not matched to a gene: 8. The CDR3 consists of 16 residues. The CDR3 DNA sequence: TGCGCCAGCAGCTTGGGGGACAGGGTAGGTAGGACTGAAGCTTTCTTT. Translating gives CASSLGDRVGRTEAFF.

This chain joins TRBV5-1 and TRBJ2-1, with a tentative D call TRBD2 (6 bases). This CDR3 contains 14 residues. CDR1 SGHRS and CDR2 YFSETQ come from the germline V gene. V lost 0 bases and J lost 4, with 8 bases in between. CDR3: CASSLDSGYNEQFF. The CDR3 nucleotides are TGCGCCAGCAGCTTGGACAGCGGGTACAATGAGCAGTTCTTC.

The rearrangement uses TRBV5-1 and TRBJ2-7, with TRBD1 matching 11 bases. The CDR3 runs to 14 residues. V was clipped by 0 bases and J by 5 bases; unmatched bases: 1. The germline CDR1 and CDR2 sequences are SGHRS and YFSETQ. The CDR3 sequence is CASSLEGQGDEQYF. The CDR3 bases are TGCGCCAGCAGCTTGGAGGGACAGGGGGACGAGCAGTACTTC. Supplemented by reference TRBV5-1 and TRBJ2-7, the full variable domain reads KAGVTQTPRYLIKTRGQQVTLSCSPISGHRSVSWYQQTPGQGLQFLFEYFSETQRNKGNFPGRFSGRQFSNSRSEMNVSTLELGDSALYLCASSLEGQGDEQYFGPGTRLTVT.

The chain links TRBV24-1 to TRBJ2-7; 10 bases are a match to TRBD1. In germline, CDR1 is KGHDR, CDR2 SFDVKD. J was trimmed by 0 bases and V by 7 bases; bases with no gene match: 11. The CDR3 extends over 17 amino acids. The CDR3 spells CATSETGGKRGSYEQYF. In nucleotides, the CDR3 is TGTGCCACCAGCGAGACAGGGGGCAAGAGGGGCTCCTACGAGCAGTACTTC.

This chain links TRBV6-2 or TRBV6-3 with TRBJ2-1; tentatively, D is TRBD2 (5 bases). Germline V gives CDR1 MNHEY, CDR2 SVGEGT. The CDR3 runs 16 residues. The V end was cut by 0 bases, the J end by 0 bases, with 9 bases between. The CDR3, as DNA: TGTGCCAGCAGTTACTCACGGGATAGCTCCTACAATGAGCAGTTCTTC. Its protein product is CASSYSRDSSYNEQFF.

This clone was observed a handful of times. This chain uses TRBV6-1 with TRBJ2-7, with no clear D. Trimming pared 3 bases from V and 2 bases from J, leaving 11 bases between. The germline gives CDR1 MNHNS, CDR2 SASEGT. The CDR3 runs 14 residues. The CDR3 loop is CASSDRNRAYEQYF. CDR3 nucleotide sequence: TGTGCCAGCAGTGATCGAAACCGGGCCTACGAGCAGTACTTC.

The V and J genes are TRBV6-5 and TRBJ1-6; 7 bases fit TRBD1. The CDR3 runs 15 residues. V lost 6 bases, J lost 6 bases, and 8 bases stayed unmatched. CDR1 and CDR2 from the germline V gene are MNHEY and SVGAGI. DNA of the CDR3: TGTGCCAGCAGACCAGAGGGGGCTGGTAATTCACCCCTCCACTTT. Protein product: CASRPEGAGNSPLHF.

This chain links TRBV18 with TRBJ2-7; 11 nucleotides line up with TRBD1. Germline V gives CDR1 KGHSH, CDR2 LQKENI. The CDR3 has 16 amino acids. Trimming took 1 base from V and 2 from J; bases not matched to a gene: 4. CDR3 DNA sequence: TGTGCCAGCTCACCACAAGGACAGGGGGCTACCTACGAGCAGTACTTC. Encoded protein: CASSPQGQGATYEQYF.

This clone was detected once. The chain recombines TRBV21-1 with TRBJ1-1. TRBV21-1 is a listed pseudogene. The length of the CDR3 is 16 residues. CDR3 in DNA: TGTGCCAGCAGCCGGGGGGTCTCCCGAATGAACACTGAAGCTTTCTTT. Amino acids: CASSRGVSRMNTEAFF.

A single count supports this clone. The chain combines TRBV3-1 (or the pseudogene TRBV3-2) with TRBJ1-6; D is undetermined. The germline V gene encodes CDR1 LGHDT and CDR2 YNNKEL (reference sequence). The CDR3 extends over 15 amino acids. Trimming removed 7 bases from V and 14 bases from J, with 24 bases in between. The CDR3 DNA follows: TGTGCCAGCACTCATCTGGGAACGGGGATAGTGACCCTCCACTTT. Amino acids: CASTHLGTGIVTLHF.

V gene TRBV30 combines with J gene TRBJ1-5; TRBD1 matches 8 bases. The CDR3 runs 15 residues. Germline V gives CDR1 GTSNPN, CDR2 SVGIG (reference sequence). The V and J ends lost 2 bases and 4 bases, in that order; junction bases with no gene match: 7. CDR3 DNA sequence: TGTGCCTGGAGTACACGGGACAGGAAAAATCAGCCCCAGCATTTT. It translates to CAWSTRDRKNQPQHF.

The CDR3 DNA is TGTGCCAGCAGCTTATGGGACAGCTCCTACGAGCAGTACTTC. It encodes CASSLWDSSYEQYF. This chain uses TRBV7-2 with TRBJ2-7, with 7 bases lining up with TRBD1. The germline CDR1 and CDR2 sequences are SGHTA and FQGNSA. The V gene end was trimmed by 2 bases and the J gene end by 0 bases; junction bases not matched to a gene: 1. The CDR3 spans 14 residues. Full variable domain (missing parts from reference TRBV7-2 and TRBJ2-7): GAGVSQSPSNKVTEKGKDVELRCDPISGHTALYWYRQSLGQGLEFLIYFQGNSAPDKSGLPSDRFSAERTGGSVSTLTIQRTQQEDSAVYLCASSLWDSSYEQYFGPGTRLTVT.

V gene TRBV28 combines with J gene TRBJ1-2; 12 nucleotides agree with TRBD1. The CDR3 contains 17 residues. Trimming cost V 4 bases and J 2 bases; bases outside gene matches: 8. Germline CDR1 is MDHEN and CDR2 is SYDVKM. CDR3 DNA: TGTGCCAGCAGTTCATCCGGGACAGGGGGCAAAAACTATGGCTACACCTTC. Its translation is CASSSSGTGGKNYGYTF.

This clone was observed once. This chain connects TRBV2 to TRBJ1-5, with TRBD1 identical over 9 bases. With 5 bases clipped from V and 7 bases from J, the junction kept 3 bases outside the gene matches. Germline assignment: CDR1 SNHLY and CDR2 FYNNEI. This CDR3 is built from 13 residues. The CDR3 spells CASSWTGEQPQHF. The CDR3 nucleotides read TGTGCCAGCAGTTGGACAGGGGAACAGCCCCAGCATTTT.

The CDR3 sequence is CASSLAGPPNTEAFF. DNA of the CDR3: TGCGCCAGCAGCTTGGCTGGGCCTCCAAACACTGAAGCTTTCTTT. The V call is TRBV5-1, the J call TRBJ1-1, with D uncertain. Trimming took off 0 bases at V and 2 bases at J, with 11 bases between the two ends. Per the germline V gene, CDR1 is SGHRS and CDR2 is YFSETQ. The CDR3 extends over 15 amino acids.

The rearrangement joins TRBV12-3 or TRBV12-4 to TRBJ2-7; no clear D. With 6 bases removed from V and 0 bases from J, the gap between germline ends came to 6 bases. The CDR3 consists of 12 residues. The CDR3 here is CASSSSSYEQYF. The CDR3 DNA reads TGTGCCAGCAGCTCTTCCTCCTACGAGCAGTACTTC.